These T cell receptor beta chains were read from a single sample in a study of T cells after yellow fever vaccination. TCRdb reprocessed the 5' RACE reads with MiXCR, giving one entry per CDR3 protein. This sample yields approximately 85,000 distinct CDR3 sequences, of which 10% to 15% are seen a single time; just under 25% belongs to the top ten. The specimen comprised CD8+ T cells not binding an NS4B(214-222) dextramer, sorted from PBMCs, sampled about 20 days after the first yellow fever vaccination. These receptors were taken from a man between 18 and 35 years old who received the YFV17D yellow fever vaccine. CDR3s leave out the opening cysteine and the closing phenylalanine or tryptophan.

v_gene	len	CDR3aa
TRBV12-2	14	ASRLVLAENTGELF
TRBV5-4	11	ASSLGYPDTQY
TRBV23-1	15	ASPPGGEDRNTGELF
TRBV3-1	11	ASSQEGSHEQY
TRBV4-3	16	ASSQDRRTGYSTGELF
TRBV6-2/TRBV6-3	11	ASSFVQTGELF
TRBV20-1	12	SHGTSGITDTQY
TRBV14	14	ASRPTTGTAYNEQF
TRBV12-3/TRBV12-4	10	ASSPKNTEAF
TRBV12-3/TRBV12-4	13	ASNKIAVGGETQY
TRBV20-1	12	SAETSGGQETQY
TRBV7-9	11	ASSLGQGVEAF
TRBV19	12	ASSIRGGPGELF
TRBV20-1	13	SAQPTSGGKGELF
TRBV10-3	13	AISESQQGTGELF
TRBV6-1	14	ASSKMGQGAGSPLH
TRBV5-5	15	ASAWISGLAGVETQY
TRBV3-1	15	ASSRPPGPGSWETQY
TRBV12-3/TRBV12-4	12	ATRTGLHTGELF
TRBV12-3/TRBV12-4	13	ASSSSEFSNTEAF
TRBV12-3/TRBV12-4	14	ASSLVGSFVAYEQY
TRBV4-2	13	ASRVSGAYNSPLH
TRBV4-3	13	ASSQDRASYNEQF
TRBV6-4	13	ASSEGAGAADTQY
TRBV25-1	14	ASSEGVRGFTDTQY
TRBV4-1	11	ASSQDGIAEAF
TRBV7-6	12	ASSLASGVDTQY
TRBV4-1	13	ASTSDGQMNTEAF
TRBV7-3	13	ASSEGVAGPGELF
TRBV7-9	13	ASSLGRGPAYEQY
TRBV12-3/TRBV12-4	13	ASSATSGGNNEQF
TRBV6-5	13	ASSYSTGSYNEQF